This T cell receptor beta chain was recovered during a study of identical twins listed by TCRdb under 2016. In the study overall: TCR alpha and beta repertoires from monozygotic twins, unrelated adults of various ages and cord blood were deep-sequenced to test whether fetal clonotypes persist. To rule out contamination, the twin experiments were replicated at different times with different library preparation protocols.

General study outcomes and caveats: Abundant cord blood beta clonotypes carried fewer insertions; young adult naive repertoires showed a weaker similar trend, while memory repertoires showed none. Because the same donors could not be followed over many years, the conclusions relied on cross-sectional statistical analysis. Zero-insertion analyses could be partly confounded by invariant T cells such as MAIT and iNKT, though diverse VJ usage argued against such confounding for most clonotypes. Out-of-frame TCR alpha sequences shared between twins showed an excess of low generation-probability sequences compared with coincidental sharing between unrelated individuals. Recombination models systematically underestimated out-of-frame TCR alpha sharing in monozygotic twins but agreed with sharing between unrelated individuals. Excess twin sharing in beta out-of-frame sequences was weaker because fewer shared sequences lowered the signal-to-noise ratio.

Every donor in the study was a healthy Caucasian. V drops 5 bases and J drops 13 bases, leaving 20 bases in between. CDR1 and CDR2 (DFQATT, SNEGSKA) derive from the germline V gene (reference sequence). The CDR3 runs 12 residues from the cysteine to the phenylalanine. Of all the DNA, just the CDR3 is kept, 36 bases in frame from base 1. Worth noting for this clonotype: The antigen it binds to is not known. Base qualities were left out, and no much larger clone turns up one base away.

The library was obtained by 5' RACE. The run used an Illumina HiSeq 2000. Template switching introduced a universal primer binding site; the final cDNA contained a unique molecular identifier, enabling accurate counting of TCR cDNA molecules. Specific primers in the conserved constant-segment region were used to synthesize first-strand cDNA for TCR alpha and beta chains. To control for contamination, every cDNA library carried two barcodes: a SMART-Mk sample barcode plus Illumina barcodes. TruSeq adapter sequences, together with Illumina sample barcodes, were added in two successive PCR steps. Sequencing of the TCR alpha and beta cDNA libraries was done on the Illumina HiSeq platform using custom primers. The published analysis was carried out like this. Raw reads were processed with MiGEC to extract unique molecular identifiers, and MiXCR was used to determine CDR3 positions. For each individual, recombination models were inferred using an EM algorithm with the repgenHMM and IGoR tools. Shared clonotype analysis was performed with the tcR package in R, normalizing sharing by the product of cloneset sizes. To study raw recombination without the effects of thymic and clonal selection, out-of-frame nonproductive sequences were analyzed. Starting from the raw public reads, TCRdb applied fastp trimming at Q25, assembled clones with MiXCR and retained in-frame beta chains. Identical CDR3 proteins give one entry, which carries the most common genes and DNA. For this entry, the V and J calls and clone size follow TCRdb and not the study's own pipeline. The sample table holds 1.5 million to 2 million distinct CDR3 sequences, of which roughly a third were seen once. The ten largest clonotypes hold approximately 0.29% of the sample.

This receptor chain uses TRBV20-1 and TRBJ1-1; a confident D gene designation cannot be given. This clonotype originated in a newborn girl in good health. Sequenced material: cord blood. The sequenced DNA: TGCAGTGCTCCCCGACCGCCCGCAATTGTTTTCTTT. Its protein reads: CSAPRPPAIVFF.